This TCR beta chain is drawn from a study of cytomegalovirus exposure and HLA in healthy donors (dated by TCRdb to the late 2010s). Turning to the overall study: In an earlier analysis of under 600 of the donors, about 260 Gb of sequence data and 100 million or so unique TCR beta sequences from about 179 million T cells were reported. Donor age, sex, ethnicity and CMV serostatus were compiled alongside the repertoire data. Among some 410 genotyped donors of the cohort, an average of 235,054 unique TCR beta nucleotide sequences were sequenced per donor, roughly 20% of them non-productive. Using immunosequencing, the study profiled T cell repertoires from 666 subjects and related those repertoires to cytomegalovirus serostatus. Of the 300 to 450 genotyped donors, 65% to 90% fell in the genetic ancestry cluster associated with self-reported Caucasian donors. The later analysis used no new phenotypic data to find candidate immune exposures, relying instead on TCR beta sequences and their occurrence across donors. To predict cytomegalovirus infection status, the study combined high-throughput TCR immunosequencing, statistical association of individual TCRs with disease status, and machine learning. An early release that covered some 640 HLA-typed donors contained about 300 gigabases of sequencing data and some 87 million unique TCR sequences. All discovery cohort repertoires had been generated using a single sequencing platform. A later genetic analysis took genome-wide SNP genotypes for about three fifths of the 666 donors and used that subset as a discovery cohort. The study was designed to test whether signatures of past pathogen exposure could be identified by cataloging public T cell receptors. An earlier analysis of about 620 of the donors applied high-throughput TCR beta sequencing to assess whether each TCR beta V gene segment acted as functional or pseudogenic. To study patterns of TCR occurrence, a later analysis re-analyzed previously published TCR beta repertoires from 650 to 750 donors and added high-resolution HLA genotyping. Four or five DR-DQ haplotypes were handled as single units for association and clustering because linkage in the cohort was strong. A separate validation cohort of more than 100 different subjects was used in addition to the roughly 720-subject first cohort. Class I and class II HLA loci were covered by the typing at four-digit resolution. Typing coverage varied by locus: about 620-630 donors for A, B, C, DRB1 and DQB1; roughly 560 for DQA1; nearly 610 for DPA1; some 470 for DPB1. Results and caveats for the whole study, not just this receptor: A later analysis found that TCR association rates varied across HLA loci, with DRB1 alleles showing the most associated TCRs and HLA-C alleles the fewest. The presence/absence analyses assumed that sequencing depth was roughly uniform across donors, and that assumption may not be true. The study listed 164 TCR beta chains as associated with cytomegalovirus. V-gene and J-gene trimming of TCR beta chains was associated with a missense DCLRE1C variant in a later genetic analysis, and the association was replicated in an independent cohort. A further reported finding was that TCR beta sequences accurately predicted the HLA-A and HLA-B alleles for most subjects in the first cohort. In vitro tests confirmed that a few of the cytomegalovirus-associated TCR beta chains recognize cytomegalovirus antigens. According to a later genetic analysis, donors in an Asian-associated ancestry cluster had fewer N-insertions in productive TCRs than the approximately 610-donor mean. Only TCR beta chains were sequenced in this cohort, and the absence of alpha or paired-chain data limited detectable features. The authors suggested that the approach could potentially be extended to other disease states and immunological phenotypes. In an earlier analysis of under 600 of the donors, most TCR beta V segments were observed in productive rearrangements about 90% or about 30% of the time, broadly matching IMGT annotations. Specific HLA alleles were associated with 16,951 TCR beta sequences at a false discovery rate of 0.05 in a later analysis. According to a later analysis, most CMV-associated TCR beta chains appeared to be HLA-restricted, and the HLA associations seemed to be driven largely by CMV exposure. Several of the top co-occurrence clusters appeared to be linked to parvovirus B19, influenza, CMV and Epstein-Barr virus, according to a later analysis. CMV serostatus was the only immune exposure information available for the cohort. A group of highly shared sequence variants was considered likely to be a technical artifact of the sequencing pipeline. The 87-base-pair reads could not distinguish some IMGT-functional V segments, including TRBV6-2 and TRBV6-3, so those segments were excluded. In both the original and validation cohorts, the classifier was reported to diagnose cytomegalovirus status with high specificity and sensitivity. HLA typing was unavailable for some donors at each locus, so association tests used only the typed subset. While some public TCRs were present in many individuals, most TCR sequences turned up only very rarely across donors. Because counts were too low, some 17 rarely observed V segments, including chromosome 9 orphons, were left out of the earlier analysis of 587 of the donors. In a later analysis, HLA-associated TCR beta chains showed more clonal expansion and lower generation probabilities than non-associated chains that were equally common. Linkage disequilibrium might explain the correlated functional status among segregating V segments, but an unknown experimental factor could not be excluded. When HLA alleles, especially DR and DQ, strongly co-occurred, attributing TCR associations to individual alleles was difficult.

The cohort was made up of several hundred healthy bone marrow donors. At the time of sampling, every cohort member was nominally healthy, though immune exposures that went unrecorded were likely present. The donor tested CMV seropositive and was one of the 289 seropositive cohort members. Every donor gave a peripheral blood sample, and the peripheral blood mononuclear cells from that sample were used for TCR beta sequencing. The Qiagen DNeasy Blood Extraction Kit was used to extract genomic DNA from the blood cell samples. Worth noting for this clone: The antigen it binds to is not known.

Trimming costs V 10 bases and J 1 base, and their ends lie 13 bases apart. CDR1 is given as MDHEN and CDR2 as SYDVKM, both from the germline V gene. The CDR3 has 13 amino acids, counting the end cysteine and phenylalanine. The DNA shown is the 39-base CDR3, in frame from base 1. Libraries were prepared through the immunoSEQ multiplex PCR assay. For the multiplex PCR, a mixture combining 60 forward primers for TCR Vbeta segments and 13 reverse primers for TCR Jbeta segments was used. A multiplex PCR assay on genomic DNA amplified the CDR3 region of rearranged TCR beta genes. The amplified TCR beta libraries were sequenced on the Illumina HiSeq System as 87-base-pair reads. The authors processed their data as follows. Across the 500 to 750 repertoires, a later analysis counted around 80 million unique TCR beta chains, around 11 million of which were shared by at least two donors. Raw reads were error-corrected and collapsed into unique sequences by a nearest-neighbor algorithm in which closely related sequences were merged to remove PCR and sequencing errors. Alignment of CDR3 sequences to IMGT reference sequences was used to assign V, D and J gene segments. For a sequence to be retained, at least a six-nucleotide match to both a V gene segment and a J gene segment was required. A rearrangement counted as productive if the CDR3 had no stop codons and remained in frame with V and J, and every other rearrangement counted as non-productive. CDR3 was defined by IMGT convention, running from the second conserved V-encoded cysteine to the conserved J-encoded phenylalanine. The earlier analysis of a few hundred of the donors excluded sequences that lacked an unambiguous match to a single V gene segment. In an earlier analysis of approximately 590 of the donors, V segments were called functional above 56.7% productive rearrangements and were called segregating when the between-donor standard deviation exceeded 5%. To diagnose cytomegalovirus status from the catalog of TCR beta chain sequences, a statistical classification framework was built. V and J gene assignment, in a later analysis, came from comparing TCR nucleotide sequences with IMGT/GENE-DB human TR gene sequences. In a later analysis, CDR3 sequences and most-parsimonious VDJ recombination scenarios were assigned using the TCRdist pipeline. In a later analysis, each TCR beta chain was defined by its CDR3 amino acid sequence together with its V-gene family, and reads lacking a unique V-gene family were excluded. In a later analysis, approximately 590 highly shared, low-generation-probability nucleotide sequences were removed to address suspected cross-contamination and a sequencing artifact. In a later analysis, a clonal expansion index was calculated for each public chain from normalized within-repertoire ranks of inferred template counts. Generation probabilities in a later analysis came from a VDJ recombination model fitted to out-of-frame rearrangements, and those results were checked against IGoR. In a later analysis, TCR-TCR, TCR-HLA and TCR-CMV co-occurrence was scored with hypergeometric tests, and a repertoire-size bias correction was applied to TCR pairs. In a later analysis, false discovery rates were estimated by permuting HLA or CMV assignments 20 times. In a later analysis, co-occurring TCRs were grouped with DBSCAN, and TCRdist sequence similarity was added when clustering was performed within HLA-allele-positive subsets. Co-occurrence clustering excluded repertoires with fewer than 30,000 or more than 120,000 public chains, plus five with anomalous nucleotide sharing. Sourced from immuneACCESS, this table was stored by TCRdb with only in-frame sequences that have V and J called. A share of the clones is absent; for the studies checked, an unresolved V gene accounts for under half, and the remainder has no known explanation. That table supplies the V and J calls and clone size; D and trimming were determined from the DNA. The sample table on file contains roughly 71,000 clones. The top ten hold 5% of the sample.

This receptor was taken from a woman in her thirties or forties in good health and CMV-seropositive. The sequence links TRBV28 to TRBJ2-5; no confident D gene assignment can be made. The sequencing sample was made of PBMCs. The DNA sequence is TGTGCCATCAACAGATTGCCCCAAGAGACCCAGTACTTC. Its protein reads: CAINRLPQETQYF.